The 21 T cell receptor beta chains in this list originate from one sample, sequenced in a study of long-term antiretroviral therapy in people with HIV. A v3.0 immunoSEQ assay was performed at survey level. Here immunoSEQ multiplex PCR was the method, and the copy in TCRdb shows in-frame clones only, minus some. The sample holds approximately 15,000 clones, around 85% seen once. The source material was unsorted PBMCs, sampled just before starting antiretroviral therapy. The source of these receptors is a man aged 35 to 55 with HIV.

V and J are TRBV5-6 and TRBJ1-2; 9 bases are a match to TRBD1. There are 14 residues in the CDR3. CDR1 and CDR2 from the germline V gene are SGHDT and YYEEEE. V shed 4 bases and J 4 bases; nucleotides not matched to a gene: 5. The CDR3 protein is CASSPGQGSYGYTF. The DNA of the CDR3 is TGTGCCAGCAGCCCCGGACAGGGGTCCTATGGCTACACCTTC.

CDR3 amino acids: CASSLGLAGVNEQFF. CDR3 in DNA: TGTGCCAGCAGTTTAGGACTAGCGGGAGTTAATGAGCAGTTCTTC. The chain has TRBV27 and TRBJ2-1; TRBD2 matches 13 bases. After removal of 2 bases from V and 7 bases from J, the junction contained 2 bases not matched to a gene. Germline V gene data show CDR1 as MNHEY and CDR2 as SMNVEV (reference sequence). The CDR3 is made up of 15 amino acids.

In this sample, this clone is medium-sized. The chain couples TRBV9 to TRBJ1-1, with D perhaps matching TRBD1 (6 bases). CDR3 length: 15 amino acids. V lost 4 bases, J lost 0 bases, and 13 bases lay in between. Germline CDR1 and CDR2: SGDLS and YYNGEE. The CDR3 protein is CASSLYREMNTEAFF. The CDR3 DNA sequence: TGTGCCAGCAGCTTGTACAGGGAAATGAACACTGAAGCTTTCTTT. Together with reference TRBV9 and TRBJ1-1, the CDR3 gives the full variable domain: DSGVTQTPKHLITATGQRVTLRCSPRSGDLSVYWYQQSLDQGLQFLIQYYNGEERAKGNILERFSAQQFPDLHSELNLSSLELGDSALYFCASSLYREMNTEAFFGQGTRLTVV.

This rearrangement joins TRBV7-9 to TRBJ2-2, with D possibly being TRBD1 or TRBD2 (5 bases each). CDR1 SEHNR and CDR2 FQNEAQ come from the germline V gene (reference sequence). The CDR3 runs to 13 residues. Trimming stripped 7 bases from V and 2 bases from J, with 8 bases between. CDR3: CASTGGNTGELFF. Here the CDR3 DNA reads TGTGCCAGCACTGGGGGTAACACCGGGGAGCTGTTTTTT.

This chain links TRBV7-8 with TRBJ2-2; TRBD1 might be the D (5 bases). CDR3 length: 15 residues. V lost 5 bases and J lost 6, with 16 bases in between. Germline CDR1 and CDR2: SGHVS and FQNEAQ. CDR3 in amino acids: CASSQDRLGAGELFF. The CDR3 DNA follows: TGTGCCAGCAGCCAAGACAGATTAGGGGCCGGGGAGCTGTTTTTT.

This chain links TRBV9 with TRBJ2-7, with D perhaps matching TRBD2 (5 bases). Germline V gives CDR1 SGDLS, CDR2 YYNGEE. Trimming stripped 3 bases from V and 5 bases from J, with 9 bases between. The CDR3 spans 12 residues. This chain's CDR3 is CASSAVGDEQYF. In nucleotides, the CDR3 is TGTGCCAGCAGCGCCGTCGGGGACGAGCAGTACTTC.

The chain couples TRBV4-1 to TRBJ1-2; TRBD1 might be the D (5 bases). The CDR3 loop spans 17 amino acids. Germline CDR1 and CDR2: MGHRA and YSYEKL. V was shortened by 0 bases and J by 3 bases, with 17 bases between the two germline ends. CDR3 loop: CASSQERGRGRDYGYTF. In nucleotides, the CDR3 is TGCGCCAGCAGCCAAGAAAGGGGCCGCGGCAGGGACTATGGCTACACCTTC.

The genes are TRBV25-1 and TRBJ1-2, with D unresolved. The CDR3 runs 14 residues. From germline, CDR1 is MGHDK and CDR2 SYGVNS. V shed 0 bases and J shed 2 bases, with 7 bases lying between them. DNA for the CDR3: TGTGCCAGCAGTGAATACGGAGAGAACTATGGCTACACCTTC. The encoded protein is CASSEYGENYGYTF.

This clone was detected only once. The chain joins TRBV6-5 to TRBJ2-2; 10 bases agree with TRBD2. There are 15 residues in the CDR3. The germline CDR1 and CDR2 sequences are MNHEY and SVGAGI. The V and J ends lost 5 bases and 7 bases, in that order; junction bases with no gene match: 7. This CDR3 reads CASSTKRGGFGELFF. As DNA, the CDR3 is TGTGCCAGCAGTACAAAGCGGGGGGGCTTCGGGGAGCTGTTTTTT.

The table lists this clone with a few counts. This chain links TRBV4-1 with TRBJ1-2, with unresolved D. This CDR3 spans 16 amino acids. Trimming removed 4 bases from V and 3 bases from J, with 18 bases in between. CDR1 MGHRA and CDR2 YSYEKL come from the germline V gene. CDR3 protein: CASSLKGRQVYYGYTF. In DNA, the CDR3 is TGCGCCAGCAGCCTGAAAGGAAGGCAGGTCTACTATGGCTACACCTTC.

Details on this clone: The junction does not match germline at one end; this may be a read error. The rearrangement joins TRBV7-7 to TRBJ2-7, with 8 bases identical to TRBD2. Germline V lookup: CDR1 SSHAT, CDR2 FNYEAQ (reference sequence). This CDR3 is 18 amino acids long. CDR3 in DNA: TGTGCTAGCAGCTTACCCCGGGGAGTTGCGGGAGGACGTCTCGAGCAGTACTTC. Its protein is CASSLPRGVAGGRLEQYF. The whole variable domain, remainder taken from reference TRBV7-7 and TRBJ2-7, is GAGVSQSPRYKVTKRGQDVTLRCDPISSHATLYWYQQALGQGPEFLTYFNYEAQPDKSGLPSDRFSAERPEGSISTLTIQRTEQRDSAMYRCASSLPRGVAGGRLEQYFGPGTRLTVT.

This chain uses TRBV7-9 with TRBJ2-3, with D possibly being TRBD2 (6 bases). The CDR3 has 15 residues. The V and J ends lost 2 bases and 4 bases respectively, with 13 bases between them. Germline assignment: CDR1 SEHNR and CDR2 FQNEAQ (reference sequence). CDR3 DNA sequence: TGTGCCAGCAGCTTACCAAGTTCGGGGGCAGATACGCAGTATTTT. It encodes CASSLPSSGADTQYF.

This clone was observed a handful of times. The J gene is TRBJ1-2, the V gene TRBV7-9, with a possible D match to TRBD1 (6 bases). CDR1 SEHNR and CDR2 FQNEAQ come from the germline V gene (reference sequence). The CDR3 loop spans 15 amino acids. Trimming shortened V by 5 bases and J by 6 bases, and 19 bases separated the two germline ends. The CDR3 reads CASSPTPRTVDGYTF. CDR3 coding DNA: TGTGCCAGCAGCCCAACCCCCCGGACAGTGGATGGCTACACCTTC.

This sequence joins TRBV7-3 and TRBJ1-1, with a tentative D call TRBD1 (6 bases). V lost 9 bases and J lost 7, with 15 bases in between. In germline, CDR1 is SGHTA, CDR2 FQGTGA. CDR3 length: 12 amino acids. The CDR3 protein is CASSDSGSEAFF. In DNA form, the CDR3 reads TGTGCCAGTTCGGACAGTGGCAGTGAAGCTTTCTTT.

This clone occurred once. The same CDR3 also results from other DNA sequences found in this sample. The chain links TRBV7-9 to TRBJ2-5; D ambiguous. Germline-derived CDR1 and CDR2 are SEHNR and FQNEAQ (reference sequence). The length of the CDR3 is 17 residues. Trimming pared 4 bases from V and 2 bases from J, leaving 20 bases between. The CDR3 DNA follows: TGTGCCAGCAGCTCCCCAAGCACTCAACCGCTGCAAGAGACCCAGTACTTC. Its translation is CASSSPSTQPLQETQYF.

A note on this clone: Other nucleotide sequences in the sample specify the same CDR3. This sequence joins TRBV28 and TRBJ1-3; TRBD1 agrees at 9 bases. The CDR3 loop spans 14 amino acids. V lost 6 bases to trimming and J lost 5 bases; unmatched junction nucleotides: 5. Per the germline V gene, CDR1 is MDHEN and CDR2 is SYDVKM. The CDR3: CASSQQGARNTIYF. The DNA for the CDR3 is TGTGCCAGCAGCCAACAGGGGGCGAGAAACACCATATATTTT.

There are a few counts of this clone. The J gene is TRBJ1-1, the V gene TRBV27, with D uncertain. The germline CDR1 and CDR2 sequences are MNHEY and SMNVEV (reference sequence). V lost 2 bases and J lost 6, with 13 bases in between. The CDR3 totals 14 residues. CDR3 residues: CASSLASLRAEAFF. In DNA, the CDR3 is TGTGCCAGCAGTTTAGCCAGTCTTCGAGCTGAAGCTTTCTTT.

This clone showed up just a few times. V is TRBV5-1 and J is TRBJ2-1; TRBD2 agrees at 9 bases. The CDR3 has 15 amino acids. V lost 1 base to trimming and J lost 8 bases; unmatched junction nucleotides: 7. Germline-derived CDR1 and CDR2 are SGHRS and YFSETQ. The CDR3 coding sequence is TGCGCCAGCAGCTTGTCAGCGGGGGGTGGTTATGAGCAGTTCTTC. Its protein product is CASSLSAGGGYEQFF.

This clone was detected a few times. The CDR3 spells CASRSGAGVYGYTF. CDR3 sequence (DNA): TGTGCCAGTAGGAGCGGGGCAGGTGTCTATGGCTACACCTTC. The V gene is TRBV19, the J gene TRBJ1-2; tentatively, D is TRBD1 (5 bases). The CDR3 totals 14 residues. V was trimmed by 6 bases and J by 4 bases, leaving 15 bases between them. Germline CDR1 and CDR2: LNHDA and SQIVND (reference sequence).

Only a few counts were recorded for this clone. The J gene is TRBJ2-2, the V gene TRBV6-5, with 8 bases that match TRBD1. Germline V gene sequence: CDR1 MNHEY, CDR2 SVGAGI. CDR3 size: 15 residues. V trimming: 6 bases; J trimming: 2 bases; junction bases outside the gene matches: 5. The DNA for the CDR3 is TGTGCCAGCAGGAGGACAGGGCATAACACCGGGGAGCTGTTTTTT. This translates into CASRRTGHNTGELFF.

This rearrangement joins TRBV5-1 to TRBJ2-3; weak D call: TRBD2 (5 bases). The germline gives CDR1 SGHRS, CDR2 YFSETQ. The V end was cut by 0 bases, the J end by 0 bases, with 14 bases between. The CDR3 is made up of 17 amino acids. The CDR3 loop reads CASSLGSLVRSTDTQYF. For the CDR3, the DNA is TGCGCCAGCAGCTTGGGATCACTAGTGAGGAGCACAGATACGCAGTATTTT.